The 24 T cell receptor beta chains below come from one sample, sequenced in a study of human T cells and chemical hapten exposure (dated by TCRdb to about 2021). Total RNA was isolated from unfractionated whole blood collected in Tempus Blood RNA tubes. During library preparation, unique molecular identifiers were attached to individual cDNA molecules so that TCRs could be counted quantitatively and reproducibly. The public reads were run again by TCRdb, first through fastp at Q25 and then through MiXCR, and only productive beta chains were kept. When rows share a CDR3 protein, they turn into one entry using the most common DNA and genes. Across this sample there are about 120,000 distinct CDR3 sequences, with about 7.7% seen only once. The ten top clones hold approximately 1.4% of the sample. Material for sequencing was whole blood. Source of these receptors: a human donor in good health. Some clones in this sample may be carry-over from other donors' samples. Donor details come from another sample of the same person, matched by shared clones.

This clonotype was counted only a few times. The rearrangement links TRBV20-1 to TRBJ2-7, with 11 nucleotides matching TRBD1. V dropped 1 base and J dropped 4; count of bases not matched to a gene: 6. The CDR3 is 15 residues long. CDR1 and CDR2 from the germline V gene are DFQATT and SNEGSKA (reference sequence). CDR3 DNA sequence: TGCAGTGCTAGAGTCGGACAGGGGGCGCGATACGAGCAGTACTTC. Translated, it gives CSARVGQGARYEQYF.

This clonotype has at least ten counts. V gene TRBV5-1 combines with J gene TRBJ2-1; 11 nucleotides line up with TRBD1. Losses at the gene ends were 5 bases for V and 6 bases for J; bases not matched to a gene: 7. CDR1 SGHRS and CDR2 YFSETQ come from the germline V gene. The CDR3 extends over 15 amino acids. CDR3 protein: CASRMDRGPGNEQFF. CDR3 nucleotide sequence: TGCGCCAGCAGGATGGACAGGGGGCCTGGCAATGAGCAGTTCTTC.

This clonotype came up many times. This chain joins TRBV5-1 and TRBJ1-1; 8 bases match TRBD1. In germline, CDR1 is SGHRS, CDR2 YFSETQ. J lost 4 bases, V lost 3 bases, and 17 bases had no gene match. CDR3 length: 18 amino acids. The CDR3 DNA reads as TGCGCCAGCAGCTCGGCGGGACAGGTGGCATCTAGGGGCACTGAAGCTTTCTTT. The encoded protein is CASSSAGQVASRGTEAFF. Full variable domain (remainder filled in from reference TRBV5-1 and TRBJ1-1): KAGVTQTPRYLIKTRGQQVTLSCSPISGHRSVSWYQQTPGQGLQFLFEYFSETQRNKGNFPGRFSGRQFSNSRSEMNVSTLELGDSALYLCASSSAGQVASRGTEAFFGQGTRLTVV.

J is TRBJ1-1 and V is TRBV5-1; no definite D call. Germline values: CDR1 SGHRS, CDR2 YFSETQ. Deletions cut 4 bases from V and 3 bases from J, with 13 bases between. The CDR3 loop spans 14 amino acids. The chain's CDR3 is CASSGVSGDTEAFF. The CDR3 region has the DNA TGCGCCAGCAGCGGGGTTTCGGGCGACACTGAAGCTTTCTTT.

In this sample, this clonotype turned up many times. The J gene is TRBJ2-2, the V gene TRBV7-7; D could derive from TRBD1 or TRBD2 (6 bases each). V was trimmed by 1 base and J by 6 bases, leaving 12 bases between them. The germline V gene encodes CDR1 SSHAT and CDR2 FNYEAQ (reference sequence). This CDR3 is built from 15 residues. The CDR3 coding sequence is TGTGCCAGCAGCTTAGGACCGGGGGCGGCCGGGGAGCTGTTTTTT. Its protein product is CASSLGPGAAGELFF.

The rearrangement uses TRBV5-1 and TRBJ2-2; 10 nucleotides line up with TRBD1. The CDR3 has 15 residues. Germline CDR1 and CDR2: SGHRS and YFSETQ. The ends lost 7 bases at V and 6 bases at J; junction bases unmatched: 9. CDR3 in amino acids: CASFSPGQGAGELFF. The DNA for the CDR3 is TGCGCCAGCTTCAGCCCTGGACAGGGGGCCGGGGAGCTGTTTTTT. The full variable domain, its missing parts supplied by reference TRBV5-1 and TRBJ2-2, is KAGVTQTPRYLIKTRGQQVTLSCSPISGHRSVSWYQQTPGQGLQFLFEYFSETQRNKGNFPGRFSGRQFSNSRSEMNVSTLELGDSALYLCASFSPGQGAGELFFGEGSRLTVL.

The sample holds a few counts of this clonotype. V usage is TRBV6-2 or TRBV6-3 and J usage is TRBJ1-5, with 7 nucleotides matching TRBD1. J gave up 4 bases and V 2 bases, and 8 bases lay outside the gene matches. The germline V gene encodes CDR1 MNHEY and CDR2 SVGEGT. The CDR3 loop spans 16 amino acids. This CDR3 reads CASSYPGTVSNQPQHF. Here the CDR3 DNA reads TGTGCCAGCAGTTACCCGGGGACAGTTTCGAATCAGCCCCAGCATTTT.

Ten or more counts support this clonotype. The rearrangement uses TRBV20-1 and TRBJ2-1; no firm D call. The CDR3 contains 12 residues. Trimming cost V 1 base and J 7 bases, with 8 bases left between them. In germline, CDR1 is DFQATT, CDR2 SNEGSKA (reference sequence). The CDR3 sequence: CSARALENEQFF. In nucleotides, the CDR3 is TGCAGTGCTAGAGCGTTGGAGAATGAGCAGTTCTTC.

This clonotype came up many times. The chain recombines TRBV2 with TRBJ2-7; unclear D gene. This CDR3 region has 12 residues. CDR1 is SNHLY and CDR2 is FYNNEI in the germline V gene. V was pared by 2 bases and J by 0 bases, with 2 bases between. Here the CDR3 reads CASSENSYEQYF. DNA of the CDR3: TGTGCCAGCAGTGAAAACTCCTACGAGCAGTACTTC.

This clonotype was detected ten times or more. The J gene is TRBJ2-7, the V gene TRBV18, with 8 bases that match TRBD2. CDR1 is KGHSH and CDR2 is LQKENI in the germline V gene. The CDR3 spans 13 residues. The V gene end was trimmed by 4 bases and the J gene end by 4 bases; junction bases not matched to a gene: 3. In nucleotides, the CDR3 is TGTGCCAGCTCACGTAGCGGGAATTACGAGCAGTACTTC. Its translation: CASSRSGNYEQYF.

This clonotype was counted at least ten times. CDR3 sequence (DNA): TGTGCCAGCAGCTTAGTCGAACAGCTAACTAACTATGGCTACACCTTC. Translated: CASSLVEQLTNYGYTF. The chain carries TRBV13 and TRBJ1-2, with no clear D. Trimming removed 1 base at V and 0 bases at J, with 12 bases between. Per germline, CDR1 PRHDT and CDR2 FYEKMQ (reference sequence). There are 16 residues in the CDR3. Combining the CDR3 with reference TRBV13 and TRBJ1-2 gives the whole variable domain AAGVIQSPRHLIKEKRETATLKCYPIPRHDTVYWYQQGPGQDPQFLISFYEKMQSDKGSIPDRFSAQQFSDYHSELNMSSLELGDSALYFCASSLVEQLTNYGYTFGSGTRLTVV.

This chain joins TRBV12-3 or TRBV12-4 and TRBJ1-3; TRBD1 is a possible D gene (6 bases). Trimming took off 4 bases at V and 0 bases at J, with 19 bases between the two ends. This CDR3 region has 18 residues. DNA of the CDR3: TGTGCCAGCAGTTATGCCGCGGGGGCGGGGACCTCTGGAAACACCATATATTTT. It yields the protein CASSYAAGAGTSGNTIYF.

In this sample, this clonotype turned up many times. This chain links TRBV27 with TRBJ2-7; 9 bases are a match to TRBD1. Unmatched junction bases numbered 6, after V lost 6 bases and J lost 6 bases. This CDR3 has 13 amino acids. Germline assignment: CDR1 MNHEY and CDR2 SMNVEV (reference sequence). The CDR3 coding sequence is TGTGCCAGCAGCCCCGGGACAGGGTTCGAGCAGTACTTC. Translation gives CASSPGTGFEQYF.

The chain recombines TRBV4-3 with TRBJ2-1; 10 bases match TRBD2. The CDR3 runs 18 residues. Germline assignment: CDR1 LGHNA and CDR2 YSLEER. J lost 2 bases, V lost 3 bases, and 10 bases had no gene match. The CDR3 sequence is CASSQDPSSGGAYNEQFF. DNA of the CDR3: TGCGCCAGCAGCCAGGACCCATCGAGCGGGGGGGCCTACAATGAGCAGTTCTTC.

This clonotype was observed at least ten times. The genes are TRBV6-5 and TRBJ1-4; D is unclear. V was shortened by 0 bases and J by 4 bases, with 9 bases between the two germline ends. Germline V gives CDR1 MNHEY, CDR2 SVGAGI. The CDR3 loop spans 15 amino acids. CDR3 sequence reads: CASSYSGQINEKLFF. The CDR3 nucleotides are TGTGCCAGCAGTTACTCCGGGCAGATTAATGAAAAACTGTTTTTT.

This clonotype has just a few counts. The gene calls are TRBV20-1 and TRBJ1-4; 8 bases fit TRBD1. The CDR3 contains 13 residues. V shed 8 bases, J shed 8 bases, and the junction held 10 bases outside the gene matches. Per the germline V gene, CDR1 is DFQATT and CDR2 is SNEGSKA (reference sequence). CDR3 nucleotide sequence: TGCAGTACACCAGACAGGGGACAGGAAAAACTGTTTTTT. The encoded protein is CSTPDRGQEKLFF.

This chain joins TRBV27 and TRBJ1-6, with D uncertain. Germline loops: CDR1 MNHEY, CDR2 SMNVEV (reference sequence). The CDR3 sequence is 13 residues long. Trimming left V 7 bases short and J 10 bases short, with 14 bases between. This CDR3 is CASKIRSRSPLHF. DNA of the CDR3: TGTGCCAGCAAGATCCGGTCACGGTCACCCCTCCACTTT.

V is TRBV10-3 and J is TRBJ1-6; D may be TRBD1 (6 bases). The CDR3 is 14 amino acids. Germline V gene data show CDR1 as ENHRY and CDR2 as SYGVKD. Trimming removed 7 bases at V and 7 bases at J, with 14 bases between. CDR3 amino acids: CAITGGLRNSPLHF. The CDR3 region has the DNA TGTGCCATCACTGGGGGGCTTCGGAATTCACCCCTCCACTTT.

This clonotype was seen repeatedly, ten times or more. The J gene is TRBJ2-1, the V gene TRBV29-1; 7 positions match TRBD2. Germline V gives CDR1 SQVTM, CDR2 ANQGSEA. CDR3 length: 13 amino acids. V trimming: 4 bases; J trimming: 3 bases; junction bases outside the gene matches: 3. The CDR3 region is CSVGSGDYNEQFF. The CDR3 DNA sequence: TGCAGCGTTGGGAGCGGGGACTACAATGAGCAGTTCTTC.

This clonotype showed up just a few times. The rearrangement joins TRBV19 to TRBJ2-2; TRBD1 matches at 9 bases. Germline CDR1 LNHDA, CDR2 SQIVND (reference sequence). V dropped 7 bases and J dropped 6; count of bases not matched to a gene: 9. The CDR3 has 15 amino acids. The CDR3 loop reads CASNNNRGQPGELFF. The CDR3 nucleotides read TGTGCCAGTAACAATAACAGGGGGCAACCCGGGGAGCTGTTTTTT.

This clonotype was observed many times. The chain is built from TRBV6-5 and TRBJ2-6, with D unresolved. Trimming left V 0 bases short and J 3 bases short, with 12 bases between. Germline V gene sequence: CDR1 MNHEY, CDR2 SVGAGI. The CDR3 loop spans 17 amino acids. CDR3 sequence (DNA): TGTGCCAGCAGTTACTCGTCAGGTCGGCTTGGGGCCAACGTCCTGACTTTC. Translated: CASSYSSGRLGANVLTF.

This clonotype was seen a few times. This rearrangement joins TRBV29-1 to TRBJ2-1, with TRBD1 identical over 7 bases. This CDR3 has 12 residues. V shed 3 bases, J shed 7 bases, and the junction held 3 bases outside the gene matches. Germline V gene lookup returns CDR1 SQVTM and CDR2 ANQGSEA. In DNA form, the CDR3 reads TGCAGCGTTGAGACAGGGCAGAATGAGCAGTTCTTC. It encodes CSVETGQNEQFF.

This rearrangement joins TRBV25-1 to TRBJ2-2; D remains unclear. In germline, CDR1 is MGHDK, CDR2 SYGVNS. The CDR3 is made up of 13 amino acids. V shed 4 bases and J shed 4 bases, with 7 bases lying between them. The CDR3 region is CASSGHFTGELFF. The CDR3 bases are TGTGCCAGCAGTGGACACTTCACCGGGGAGCTGTTTTTT.

This clonotype was seen repeatedly, ten times or more. The gene calls are TRBV6-5 and TRBJ1-1; 7 bases are a match to TRBD1. The length of the CDR3 is 15 residues. Germline V gene sequence: CDR1 MNHEY, CDR2 SVGAGI. Trimming took 6 bases from V and 2 from J; bases not matched to a gene: 9. The CDR3 loop is CASRGEGAGNTEAFF. In DNA form, the CDR3 reads TGTGCCAGCAGGGGGGAGGGGGCCGGTAACACTGAAGCTTTCTTT.